These T cell receptor beta chains were read from a single sample in a study of Graves' ophthalmopathy and Graves' hyperthyroidism. MiXCR, run by TCRdb on the multiplex PCR reads, gives a single entry per CDR3 protein. Of roughly 220,000 distinct CDR3 sequences in the sample, 45% to 55% were seen once. The sequencing sample was made of peripheral blood. All receptors come from an adult man with Graves' ophthalmopathy. The CDR3 runs from the conserved cysteine through the conserved F or W. The order of the fields is V gene, D gene, J gene, clone size, CDR3 protein, CDR3 DNA. D genes are given only for firm matches. Expanded clones are given a class, and other clones once, few, many or no size at all.

TRBV6-5	-	TRBJ1-6	few	CASSSEGTRDSPLHF	TGTGCCAGCAGTTCCGAAGGGACAAGGGATTCACCCCTCCACTTT
TRBV6-5	-	TRBJ1-2	-	CASSNSMRQEAGQHF	TGTGCCAGCAGTAACTCGATGAGACAGGAGGCCGGCCAACACTTC
TRBV25-1	TRBD1	TRBJ1-1	-	CASSEGGGARTEAFF	TGTGCCAGCAGTGAAGGAGGGGGCGCGAGGACTGAAGCTTTCTTT
TRBV7-9	-	TRBJ1-5	-	CASSVGLPRRNQPQHF	TGTGCCAGCAGCGTCGGACTACCCAGACGCAATCAGCCCCAGCATTTT
TRBV6-5	TRBD1	TRBJ2-7	many	CASAGQGASEQYF	TGTGCCAGCGCGGGACAGGGGGCGAGCGAGCAGTACTTC
TRBV6-6	-	TRBJ1-1	few	CASSYSVNTEAFF	TGTGCCAGCAGTTACTCGGTGAACACTGAAGCTTTCTTT
TRBV25-1	-	TRBJ1-2	many	CASSALGGGKGYTF	TGTGCCAGCAGTGCGTTAGGGGGGGGTAAGGGCTACACCTTC
TRBV24-1	-	TRBJ1-2	many	CATSDTGQNYGYTF	TGTGCCACCAGTGATACCGGCCAAAACTACGGCTACACCTTC
TRBV7-3	TRBD1	TRBJ1-2	many	CASSSLGQGSSGYTF	TGTGCCAGCAGTTCGCTCGGACAGGGAAGTTCTGGCTACACCTTC
TRBV13	-	TRBJ1-1	-	CASSFGGLGTEAFF	TGTGCCAGCAGCTTCGGGGGCCTTGGAACTGAAGCTTTCTTT
TRBV9	-	TRBJ2-7	few	CASSEAPQGSYEQYF	TGTGCCAGCAGCGAGGCCCCGCAAGGCTCCTACGAGCAGTACTTC
TRBV7-8	-	TRBJ2-5	-	CASSQQRETQYF	TGTGCCAGCAGCCAGCAAAGGGAGACCCAGTACTTC
TRBV10-3	-	TRBJ2-2	-	CAISGQSSVSGELFF	TGTGCCATCAGTGGTCAGTCTAGCGTAAGCGGGGAGCTGTTTTTT
TRBV7-8	-	TRBJ1-5	-	CASSVGPGDNQPQHF	TGTGCCAGCAGCGTGGGGCCGGGGGACAATCAGCCCCAGCATTTT
TRBV20-1	-	TRBJ1-1	few	CSARDSTGRVNTEAFF	TGCAGTGCTAGAGATTCAACGGGCAGGGTGAACACTGAAGCTTTCTTT
TRBV7-6	TRBD2	TRBJ2-7	-	CASSFGLAGANEQYF	TGTGCCAGCAGCTTCGGACTAGCGGGAGCGAACGAGCAGTACTTC
TRBV20-1	TRBD2	TRBJ2-5	-	CSARGGLETQYF	TGCAGTGCTCGGGGAGGGCTGGAGACCCAGTACTTC
TRBV7-2	TRBD2	TRBJ2-5	-	CASSHVGGGQETQYF	TGTGCCAGCAGCCATGTTGGGGGGGGGCAAGAGACCCAGTACTTC
TRBV29-1	-	TRBJ1-2	many	CSGGDRTPSGYTF	TGCAGCGGTGGAGATCGGACACCGTCTGGCTACACCTTC
TRBV20-1	-	TRBJ2-2	-	CSARDIKGGNTGELFF	TGCAGTGCTAGAGACATTAAGGGGGGGAACACCGGGGAGCTGTTTTTT
TRBV19	TRBD2	TRBJ2-7	few	CASSLGLAGIYEQYF	TGTGCCAGTAGTTTAGGACTAGCGGGAATCTACGAGCAGTACTTC
TRBV10-3	-	TRBJ1-1	-	CAISDRGSLNTEAFF	TGTGCCATCAGTGACCGGGGCAGCCTGAACACTGAAGCTTTCTTT
TRBV19	-	TRBJ1-5	-	CASSMTDNQPQHF	TGTGCCAGTAGTATGACGGACAATCAGCCCCAGCATTTT
TRBV6-5	-	TRBJ1-1	few	CASSAKVDTEAFF	TGTGCCAGCAGTGCTAAAGTGGACACTGAAGCTTTCTTT
TRBV7-9	TRBD1	TRBJ2-7	-	CASSQIGQGHEQYF	TGTGCCAGCAGCCAAATCGGACAGGGACACGAGCAGTACTTC
TRBV12-5	-	TRBJ2-2	-	CASGLGLDRSNTGELFF	TGTGCTAGTGGTTTGGGGTTGGACAGATCAAACACCGGGGAGCTGTTTTTT
TRBV28	-	TRBJ1-6	-	CASSGDNSPLHF	TGTGCCAGCAGTGGGGACAATTCACCCCTCCACTTT
TRBV7-8	-	TRBJ2-2	many	CASPQGLRGANTGELFF	TGTGCCAGCCCCCAGGGTTTGAGGGGTGCTAACACCGGGGAGCTGTTTTTT
TRBV16	-	TRBJ1-6	many	CASSQSISPLHF	TGTGCCAGCAGCCAATCAATCTCACCCCTCCACTTT
TRBV27	-	TRBJ1-5	-	CASSPGTNSNQPQHF	TGTGCCAGCAGTCCGGGGACAAATAGCAATCAGCCCCAGCATTTT
TRBV6-1	TRBD2	TRBJ2-7	few	CASSLLASDEQYF	TGTGCCAGCAGCCTACTAGCGAGCGACGAGCAGTACTTC
TRBV2	TRBD1	TRBJ2-2	once	CASSPGGTGAGELFF	TGTGCCAGCAGTCCAGGGGGAACAGGGGCCGGGGAGCTGTTTTTT
TRBV15	TRBD1	TRBJ2-7	once	CATSRRGTGYEQYF	TGTGCCACCAGCAGACGCGGGACAGGGTACGAGCAGTACTTC
TRBV3-1	-	TRBJ2-7	once	CASSHRWHEQYF	TGTGCCAGCAGCCACAGGTGGCACGAGCAGTACTTC
TRBV13	-	TRBJ1-1	-	CASSKMSEAFF	TGTGCCAGCTCAAAGATGTCTGAAGCTTTCTTT
TRBV20-1	-	TRBJ1-2	few	CSAKFLGQTDYGYTF	TGCAGTGCTAAATTCCTAGGGCAGACAGACTATGGCTACACCTTC
TRBV5-1	TRBD2	TRBJ2-1	-	CASSTGTSEYNEQFF	TGCGCCAGCAGCACCGGGACTAGCGAATACAATGAGCAGTTCTTC
TRBV28	-	TRBJ1-3	-	CASSSTGTYGNTIYF	TGTGCCAGCAGTTCCACCGGGACGTATGGAAACACCATATATTTT
TRBV29-1	-	TRBJ1-2	many	CSVVIGSYGYTF	TGCAGCGTTGTAATCGGGAGTTATGGCTACACCTTC
TRBV20-1	-	TRBJ1-1	-	CSARDGLLVMNTEAFF	TGCAGTGCTAGAGATGGACTTCTAGTGATGAACACTGAAGCTTTCTTT
TRBV20-1	TRBD1	TRBJ1-1	few	CSAVDRNRGGTEAFF	TGCAGTGCCGTCGACCGTAACAGGGGTGGCACTGAAGCTTTCTTT
TRBV25-1	TRBD1	TRBJ1-6	-	CASSAWTGPNDYNSPLHF	TGTGCCAGCAGTGCCTGGACAGGCCCGAATGACTATAATTCACCCCTCCACTTT
TRBV20-1	TRBD1	TRBJ1-2	few	CSAREGQGGLYGYTF	TGCAGTGCTAGAGAGGGACAGGGGGGGCTCTATGGCTACACCTTC
TRBV19	-	TRBJ1-5	-	CASSPITSGREQPQHF	TGTGCCAGTAGTCCCATAACTAGCGGGAGGGAACAGCCCCAGCATTTT
TRBV7-9	TRBD2	TRBJ2-3	-	CASTIRTSGGDTQYF	TGTGCCAGCACTATCCGGACTAGCGGGGGAGATACGCAGTATTTT
TRBV7-8	-	TRBJ1-3	-	CASSLQRSSGNTIYF	TGTGCCAGCAGCTTGCAGCGAAGCTCTGGAAACACCATATATTTT
TRBV20-1	-	TRBJ1-2	-	CSASLGSEGDGYTF	TGCAGTGCTAGTCTCGGCAGCGAGGGAGACGGCTACACCTTC
TRBV7-9	-	TRBJ1-1	-	CASSYENHSLNTEAFF	TGTGCCAGCAGCTATGAGAACCATTCCTTGAACACTGAAGCTTTCTTT
TRBV5-1	-	TRBJ1-2	few	CASSPDGSYGYTF	TGCGCCAGCAGTCCGGACGGGTCCTATGGCTACACCTTC
TRBV7-3	-	TRBJ2-2	-	CASSLKGDTGELFF	TGTGCCAGCAGCTTAAAGGGGGACACCGGGGAGCTGTTTTTT
TRBV2	TRBD2	TRBJ2-7	-	CASSGEQRGSYEQYF	TGTGCCAGCAGTGGGGAGCAGCGGGGCTCCTACGAGCAGTACTTC
TRBV6-5	-	TRBJ1-1	-	CASSPLGGRTEAFF	TGTGCCAGCAGCCCCTTAGGTGGGAGGACTGAAGCTTTCTTT
TRBV5-4	-	TRBJ1-2	few	CASSSGRNYGYTF	TGTGCCAGCAGCTCGGGACGGAACTATGGCTACACCTTC
TRBV20-1	TRBD2	TRBJ2-7	-	CSATSPSGSSYEQYF	TGCAGTGCTACAAGCCCTAGCGGGAGCTCCTACGAGCAGTACTTC
TRBV9	-	TRBJ1-6	-	CASSFRGAYNSPLHF	TGTGCCAGCAGCTTCCGGGGCGCGTATAATTCACCCCTCCACTTT
TRBV25-1	TRBD1	TRBJ2-5	-	CASSDMMGQGPQETQYF	TGTGCCAGCAGTGATATGATGGGACAGGGGCCTCAAGAGACCCAGTACTTC
TRBV7-3	-	TRBJ2-5	few	CASSVPGQETQYF	TGTGCCAGCAGCGTCCCAGGGCAAGAGACCCAGTACTTC
TRBV4-1	-	TRBJ2-6	-	CASSQDERAGANVLTF	TGCGCCAGCAGCCAAGACGAGCGGGCTGGGGCCAACGTCCTGACTTTC
TRBV11-2	-	TRBJ1-1	-	CASSLDRVNEAFF	TGTGCCAGCAGCTTAGATCGAGTAAATGAAGCTTTCTTT
TRBV25-1	-	TRBJ2-2	few	CASSVTEWTGELFF	TGTGCCAGCAGTGTGACAGAATGGACCGGGGAGCTGTTTTTT